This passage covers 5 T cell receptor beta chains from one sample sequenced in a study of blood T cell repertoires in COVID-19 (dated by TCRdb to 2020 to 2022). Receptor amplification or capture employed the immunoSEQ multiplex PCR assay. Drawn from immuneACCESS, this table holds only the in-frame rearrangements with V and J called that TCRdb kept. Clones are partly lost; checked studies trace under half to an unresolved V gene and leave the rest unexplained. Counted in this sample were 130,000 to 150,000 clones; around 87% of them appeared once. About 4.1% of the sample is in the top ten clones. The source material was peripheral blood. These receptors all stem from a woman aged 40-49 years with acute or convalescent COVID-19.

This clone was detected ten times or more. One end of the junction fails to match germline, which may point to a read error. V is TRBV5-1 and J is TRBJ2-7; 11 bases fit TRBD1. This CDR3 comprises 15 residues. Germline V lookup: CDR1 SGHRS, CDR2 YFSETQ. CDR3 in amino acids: CASRLGQGGTYEQYF. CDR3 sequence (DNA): TGCGCCAGCAGATTGGGACAGGGGGGGACCTACGAGCAGTACTTC.

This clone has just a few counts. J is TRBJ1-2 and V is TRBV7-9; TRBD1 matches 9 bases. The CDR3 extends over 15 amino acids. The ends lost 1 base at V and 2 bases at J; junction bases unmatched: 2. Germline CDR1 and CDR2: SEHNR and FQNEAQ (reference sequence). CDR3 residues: CASSLVGTGNYGYTF. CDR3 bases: TGTGCCAGCAGCTTAGTTGGGACAGGGAACTATGGCTACACCTTC.

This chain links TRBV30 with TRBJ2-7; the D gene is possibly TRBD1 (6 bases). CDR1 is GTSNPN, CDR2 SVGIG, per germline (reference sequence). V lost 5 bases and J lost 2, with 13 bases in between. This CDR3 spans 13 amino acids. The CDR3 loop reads CAWGRDITYEQYF. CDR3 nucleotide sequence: TGTGCCTGGGGTAGGGACATCACCTACGAGCAGTACTTC.

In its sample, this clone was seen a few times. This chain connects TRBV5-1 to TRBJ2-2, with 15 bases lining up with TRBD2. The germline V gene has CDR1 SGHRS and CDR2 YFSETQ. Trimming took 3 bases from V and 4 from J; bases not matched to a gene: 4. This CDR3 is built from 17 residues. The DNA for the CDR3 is TGCGCCAGCAGCTCGGGGACTAGCGGGGGGTCCACCGGGGAGCTGTTTTTT. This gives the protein CASSSGTSGGSTGELFF.

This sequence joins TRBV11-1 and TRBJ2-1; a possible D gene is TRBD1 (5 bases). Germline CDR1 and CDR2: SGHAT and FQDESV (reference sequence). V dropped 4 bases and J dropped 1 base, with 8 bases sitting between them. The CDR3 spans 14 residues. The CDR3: CASSSGWSYNEQFF. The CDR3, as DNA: TGTGCCAGCAGCTCAGGGTGGTCCTACAATGAGCAGTTCTTC. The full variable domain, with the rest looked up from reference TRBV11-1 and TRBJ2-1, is EAEVAQSPRYKITEKSQAVAFWCDPISGHATLYWYRQILGQGPELLVQFQDESVVDDSQLPKDRFSAERLKGVDSTLKIQPAELGDSAMYLCASSSGWSYNEQFFGPGTRLTVL.